The next 20 T cell receptor beta chains were all read from a single sample in a study of shared clonotypes between healthy human individuals. Generated by immunoSEQ multiplex PCR, the TCRdb table keeps only in-frame clones and is missing some. The sample contains about 92,000 clones, around 47% of which appear only once. The specimen was PBMCs. The origin of the receptors is a woman aged 40 to 50 in good health. Some clones in this sample may be carry-over from other donors' samples.

In regard to this clone: A read error may be the cause here, since a much bigger clone is one base away. The gene calls are TRBV28 and TRBJ2-5, with TRBD2 identical over 7 bases. This CDR3 is built from 16 residues. The V gene end was trimmed by 7 bases and the J gene end by 5 bases; junction bases not matched to a gene: 16. CDR1 is MDHEN, CDR2 SYDVKM, per germline. DNA for the CDR3: TGTGCCAGCATGGGCGGATGCGCGGGAGTTATGGAGACCCAGTACTTC. This encodes CASMGGCAGVMETQYF.

To note about this clone: The junction differs from germline at one of its ends, possibly a read error. The V call is TRBV27, the J call TRBJ1-5, with D possibly being TRBD1 (6 bases). The CDR3 length is 16 residues. Germline CDR1 and CDR2: MNHEY and SMNVEV (reference sequence). CDR3 amino acids: CASRPIQGTSNQPQRF. CDR3 DNA: TGTGCCAGCAGGCCAATACAGGGTACGAGCAATCAGCCCCAGCGTTTT.

In its sample, this clone was seen many times. The V and J genes are TRBV7-9 and TRBJ2-1; the match to TRBD1 covers 8 bases. V trimming: 10 bases; J trimming: 5 bases; junction bases outside the gene matches: 10. Looked up from germline, CDR1 is SEHNR and CDR2 is FQNEAQ (reference sequence). The CDR3 is 14 amino acids. CDR3 protein: CATEDRAFNNEQFF. In DNA form, the CDR3 reads TGTGCCACCGAGGACAGGGCGTTTAACAATGAGCAGTTCTTC.

In this sample, this clone turned up many times. This chain uses TRBV29-1 with TRBJ1-2; D remains unclear. The CDR3 totals 11 residues. The germline V gene has CDR1 SQVTM and CDR2 ANQGSEA. V shed 5 bases and J shed 3 bases, with 7 bases lying between them. Here the CDR3 DNA reads TGCAGCGTTTTGACCCACTATGGCTACACCTTC. Its protein product is CSVLTHYGYTF.

The chain carries TRBV28 and TRBJ1-5; D is undetermined. This CDR3 is built from 12 residues. The V gene's germline CDR1 is MDHEN and CDR2 SYDVKM. V lost 1 base and J lost 7, with 5 bases in between. CDR3 residues: CASSLFGQPQHF. CDR3 bases: TGTGCCAGCAGTTTATTTGGCCAGCCCCAGCATTTT.

The V gene is TRBV5-8, the J gene TRBJ1-5; D might be TRBD1 (5 bases). The ends were cut back, 6 bases at V and 0 bases at J, with 16 bases in the middle. This CDR3 has 16 residues. CDR1 and CDR2 (germline): SGHTS, YDEGEE. CDR3 nucleotides: TGTGCCAGCACCTCTTCCAGGGTCACTAGCAATCAGCCCCAGCATTTT. It specifies CASTSSRVTSNQPQHF.

This clone was found many times. The rearrangement links TRBV7-2 to TRBJ1-2; 7 bases map to TRBD1. Germline V gene lookup returns CDR1 SGHTA and CDR2 FQGNSA. The CDR3 length is 14 residues. V lost 5 bases, J lost 4 bases, and 7 bases stayed unmatched. The CDR3 sequence: CASSRPWTGYGYTF. For the CDR3, the DNA is TGTGCCAGCAGCCGACCGTGGACAGGCTATGGCTACACCTTC.

This chain joins TRBV29-1 and TRBJ1-1; possibly TRBD1 for D (5 bases). The CDR3 extends over 12 amino acids. Trimming cost V 7 bases and J 3 bases, with 12 bases left between them. Germline lookup yields CDR1 SQVTM and CDR2 ANQGSEA. CDR3 sequence: CSAGRGDTEAFF. The CDR3 nucleotides read TGCAGCGCCGGACGAGGGGACACTGAAGCTTTCTTT.

The table lists this clone with many counts. The chain uses TRBV30 and TRBJ2-1; D assignment may be TRBD1 or TRBD2 (5 bases each). Trimming took 3 bases from V and 7 from J, leaving 22 bases between them. Germline-derived CDR1 and CDR2 are GTSNPN and SVGIG (reference sequence). This CDR3 comprises 16 residues. The CDR3 sequence: CAWSGVKGPGPNEQFF. CDR3 bases: TGTGCCTGGAGCGGCGTTAAGGGACCCGGCCCAAATGAGCAGTTCTTC.

This clone showed up many times. CDR3 DNA: TGCGCCAGCAGCTACTACGGGCAGGGCCGTGACGAGCAGTACTTC. It codes for CASSYYGQGRDEQYF. This sequence joins TRBV5-1 and TRBJ2-7; a possible D gene is TRBD1 (5 bases). From germline, CDR1 is SGHRS and CDR2 YFSETQ. Trimming shortened V by 3 bases and J by 5 bases, and 18 bases separated the two germline ends. The CDR3 covers 15 residues.

This clone was detected many times. The chain joins TRBV29-1 to TRBJ1-4; a possible D gene is TRBD1 (5 bases). V was pared by 2 bases and J by 7 bases, with 11 bases between. There are 13 residues in the CDR3. Per germline, CDR1 SQVTM and CDR2 ANQGSEA. The CDR3 spells CSVELPGGEKLFF. DNA for the CDR3: TGCAGCGTTGAACTACCCGGGGGTGAAAAACTGTTTTTT.

A word on this clone: This could be a read error, since a much larger clone is one nucleotide away. Other DNA sequences in the sample encode the same CDR3. The V call is TRBV5-6, the J call TRBJ2-1; D ambiguous. The CDR3 runs 11 residues. From germline, CDR1 is SGHDT and CDR2 YYEEEE. CDR3 protein: CASSSYNEQFF. For the CDR3, the DNA is TGTGCCAGTAGCTCCTACAATGAGCAGTTCTTC.

V and J are TRBV29-1 and TRBJ2-1, with TRBD2 matching over 8 bases. CDR1 is SQVTM, CDR2 ANQGSEA, per germline. The CDR3 is 14 residues long. V lost 6 bases, J lost 10 bases, and 14 bases stayed unmatched. The CDR3 DNA follows: TGCAGCGTCGGGATGCCTGGACTAGCTTGGGAGCAGTTCTTC. Protein sequence: CSVGMPGLAWEQFF.

On this clone itself: This may come from a read error, since a much larger clone is one base off. The same CDR3 is also encoded by other DNA sequences in this sample. The V call is TRBV27, the J call TRBJ1-1, with D unresolved. The germline CDR1 and CDR2 sequences are MNHEY and SMNVEV (reference sequence). This CDR3 has 14 amino acids. CDR3 protein: CASSSPHQNTEAFF. CDR3 in DNA: TGCGCCAGCAGTTCCCCCCACCAGAACACTGAAGCTTTCTTT.

This clone was recorded many times. The gene calls are TRBV6-4 and TRBJ1-1; D is possibly TRBD1 (6 bases). Germline CDR1 MRHNA, CDR2 SNTAGT. The CDR3 sequence is 14 residues long. Trimming cost V 4 bases and J 6 bases, with 15 bases left between them. CDR3 protein: CASSAPRGPPEAFF. DNA of the CDR3: TGTGCCAGCAGTGCCCCTCGGGGGCCCCCTGAAGCTTTCTTT.

V usage is TRBV15 and J usage is TRBJ1-1; D uncertain. Deletions cut 7 bases from V and 2 bases from J, with 14 bases between. Germline V gene lookup returns CDR1 LNHNV and CDR2 YYDKDF (reference sequence). This CDR3 has 14 amino acids. The CDR3 DNA reads as TGTGCCACCACCCTCTCGGGTCTCAACACTGAAGCTTTCTTT. This codes for CATTLSGLNTEAFF.

This clone appeared a few times. J is TRBJ2-1 and V is TRBV28; D remains ambiguous. The CDR3 is 16 residues long. Trimming pared 5 bases from V and 6 bases from J, leaving 20 bases between. The germline CDR1 and CDR2 sequences are MDHEN and SYDVKM. The CDR3 DNA reads as TGTGCCAGCAGTCTTCCGGGTCTCTCTGTAGGCAATGAGCAGTTCTTC. Translating gives CASSLPGLSVGNEQFF.

The chain recombines TRBV7-8 with TRBJ2-5; D is possibly TRBD1 (6 bases). The DNA end favors TRBJ2-7, so the J call may be wrong. This CDR3 is 11 amino acids long. From germline, CDR1 is SGHVS and CDR2 FQNEAQ. The CDR3 spells CASSGTYEQYF. CDR3 bases: TGTGCCAGCTCCGGGACATACGAGCAGTACTTC.

This chain links TRBV7-9 with TRBJ2-7; TRBD2 matches 14 bases. Per germline, CDR1 SEHNR and CDR2 FQNEAQ (reference sequence). Trimming at V came to 2 bases and at J to 5 bases, leaving 5 bases not matched to a gene. The CDR3 length is 16 residues. CDR3 residues: CASSLTPGLAGDEQYF. The CDR3, as DNA: TGTGCCAGCAGCTTAACACCGGGACTAGCGGGAGACGAGCAGTACTTC.

The chain couples TRBV5-1 to TRBJ2-7, with a possible D match to TRBD2 (5 bases). Germline lookup yields CDR1 SGHRS and CDR2 YFSETQ. The CDR3 covers 15 residues. The V and J ends lost 0 bases and 2 bases respectively, with 12 bases between them. CDR3 sequence reads: CASSLAGETTYEQYF. As DNA, the CDR3 is TGCGCCAGCAGCTTGGCCGGGGAAACAACCTACGAGCAGTACTTC.